These 2 T cell receptor beta chains were all obtained from the same sample, sequenced in a study of patients and donors after allogeneic stem cell transplantation. One entry per CDR3 protein, called by TCRdb with MiXCR from the RT-PCR reads. The repertoire has about 960,000 distinct CDR3 sequences, 15% to 20% of them found once; the top ten carry 6%. Sequenced material: blood, either unsorted or a sorted T cell fraction (not recorded which). Receptor source: a human donor who was either an allogeneic HSCT recipient or a stem cell or donor lymphocyte infusion donor (not recorded which). It is not recorded whose cells these are; they may come from a transplant donor.

The CDR3 DNA follows: TGCGCCAGCAGCTTCGGAGGGGGCTTCAAGGAGCAGTTCTTC. Translation gives CASSFGGGFKEQFF. This chain connects TRBV5-1 to TRBJ2-1, with D possibly matching TRBD1 (7 bases). CDR3 length: 14 amino acids. CDR1 is SGHRS, CDR2 YFSETQ, per germline. V lost 2 bases and J lost 10, with 16 bases in between.

This clonotype was detected only a few times. The chain joins TRBV20-1 to TRBJ2-6; TRBD2 agrees at 10 bases. This CDR3 is 17 amino acids long. CDR1 and CDR2 (germline): DFQATT, SNEGSKA (reference sequence). J was trimmed by 0 bases and V by 5 bases; bases with no gene match: 7. CDR3 region: CSASQGLASSGANVLTF. The DNA of the CDR3 is TGCAGTGCTTCTCAGGGACTAGCGTCCTCTGGGGCCAACGTCCTGACTTTC.